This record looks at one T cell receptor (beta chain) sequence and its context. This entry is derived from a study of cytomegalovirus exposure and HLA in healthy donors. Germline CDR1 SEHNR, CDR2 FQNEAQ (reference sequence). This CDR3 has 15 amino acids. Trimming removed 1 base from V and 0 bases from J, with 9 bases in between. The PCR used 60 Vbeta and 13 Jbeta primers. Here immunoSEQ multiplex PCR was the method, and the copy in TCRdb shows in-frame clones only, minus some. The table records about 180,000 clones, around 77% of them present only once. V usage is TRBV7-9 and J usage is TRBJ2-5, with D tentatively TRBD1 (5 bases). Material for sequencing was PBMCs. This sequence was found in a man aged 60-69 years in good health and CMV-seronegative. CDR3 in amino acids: CASSLDPRDQETQYF. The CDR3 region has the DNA TGTGCCAGCAGCTTAGATCCCAGGGACCAAGAGACCCAGTACTTC. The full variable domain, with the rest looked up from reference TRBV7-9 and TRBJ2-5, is DTGVSQNPRHKITKRGQNVTFRCDPISEHNRLYWYRQTLGQGPEFLTYFQNEAQLEKSRLLSDRFSAERPKGSFSTLEIQRTEQGDSAMYLCASSLDPRDQETQYFGPGTRLLVL.